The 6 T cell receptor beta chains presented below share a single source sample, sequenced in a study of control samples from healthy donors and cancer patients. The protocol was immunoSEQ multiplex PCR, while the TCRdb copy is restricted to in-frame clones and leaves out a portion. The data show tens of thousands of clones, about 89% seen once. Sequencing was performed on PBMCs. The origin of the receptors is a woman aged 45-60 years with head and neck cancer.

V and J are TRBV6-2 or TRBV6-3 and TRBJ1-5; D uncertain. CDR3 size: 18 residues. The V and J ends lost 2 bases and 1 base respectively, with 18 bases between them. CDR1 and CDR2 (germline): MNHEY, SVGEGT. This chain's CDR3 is CASSYRAAGPFSNQPQHF. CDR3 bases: TGTGCCAGCAGTTACAGGGCAGCCGGTCCGTTCAGCAATCAGCCCCAGCATTTT.

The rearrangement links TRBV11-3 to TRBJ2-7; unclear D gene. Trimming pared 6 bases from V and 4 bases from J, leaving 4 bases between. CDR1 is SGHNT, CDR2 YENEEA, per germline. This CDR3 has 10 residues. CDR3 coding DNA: TGTGCCAGCAGGGGGTACGAGCAGTACTTC. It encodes CASRGYEQYF.

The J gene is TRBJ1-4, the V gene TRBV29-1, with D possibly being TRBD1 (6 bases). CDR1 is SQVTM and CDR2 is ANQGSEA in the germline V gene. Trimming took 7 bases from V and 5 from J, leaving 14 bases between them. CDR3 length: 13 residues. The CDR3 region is CSAQGSGNEKLFF. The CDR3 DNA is TGCAGCGCACAGGGAAGCGGAAATGAAAAACTGTTTTTT.

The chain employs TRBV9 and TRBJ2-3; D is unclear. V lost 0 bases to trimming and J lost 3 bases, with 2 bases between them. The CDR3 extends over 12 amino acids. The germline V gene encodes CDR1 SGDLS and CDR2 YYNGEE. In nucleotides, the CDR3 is TGTGCCAGCAGCGTAGGGACAGATACGCAGTATTTT. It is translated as CASSVGTDTQYF.

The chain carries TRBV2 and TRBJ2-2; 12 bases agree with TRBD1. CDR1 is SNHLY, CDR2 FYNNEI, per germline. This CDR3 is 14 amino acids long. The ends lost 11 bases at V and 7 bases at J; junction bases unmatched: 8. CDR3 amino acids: CASRGQGASGELFF. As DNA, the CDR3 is TGTGCCTCCCGGGGACAGGGGGCTAGCGGGGAGCTGTTTTTT.

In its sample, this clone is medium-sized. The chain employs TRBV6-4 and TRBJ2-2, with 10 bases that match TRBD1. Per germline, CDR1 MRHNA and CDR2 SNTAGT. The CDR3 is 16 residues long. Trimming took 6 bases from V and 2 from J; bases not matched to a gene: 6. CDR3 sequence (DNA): TGTGCCAGCAGCGGGACAGGGGATTCAAACACCGGGGAGCTGTTTTTT. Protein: CASSGTGDSNTGELFF.